This T cell receptor beta chain was sequenced in a study of T cell responses to AZD1222 COVID-19 vaccine. Study-level points and caveats: Donors were chiefly white British, with a greater number of females, and clonal diversity was perhaps underestimated.

A remark on this clone: Its specificity is not known.

Profiled with immunoSEQ multiplex PCR; TCRdb holds only in-frame clones, not every one. In the table there are under 200,000 clones, 88% of which are singletons. CDR1 is SGHRS, CDR2 YFSETQ, per germline. V dropped 3 bases and J dropped 4 bases, with 10 bases sitting between them. There are 13 residues in the CDR3. The sample here was peripheral blood, taken 28 days after the second AZD1222 dose. This chain links TRBV5-1 with TRBJ1-2; a possible D gene is TRBD1 (5 bases). The sequence came from an adult who received the AZD1222 COVID-19 vaccine. The CDR3: CASSSTVFYGYTF. Written as DNA, the CDR3 is TGCGCCAGCAGCTCGACAGTTTTCTATGGCTACACCTTC.